A selection of T cell receptor beta chains follows, all from one sample in a study of tumour-infiltrating T cells in Burkitt lymphoma. Generated by immunoSEQ multiplex PCR, the TCRdb table keeps only in-frame clones and is missing some. The data contain tens of thousands of clones, roughly 30% of them singletons. Specimen: tumor tissue. These receptors came from a human donor with Burkitt lymphoma. Both conserved end residues are part of each CDR3. Clone size is shown for a subset of rows, as once, few, many or a class of expanded clone.

size: NA
V: TRBV30
J: TRBJ1-1
CDR3: CAWTRNVNTEAFF

size: NA
V: TRBV27
J: TRBJ1-1
CDR3: CASSFQSTGNTEAFF

size: NA
V: TRBV28
J: TRBJ2-7
CDR3: CASTGPNYEQYF

size: NA
V: TRBV4-3
J: TRBJ1-5
CDR3: CASSQEPYQPQHF

size: few
V: TRBV29-1
J: TRBJ1-1
CDR3: CSVRGQRNTEAFF

size: few
V: TRBV10-3
J: TRBJ1-1
CDR3: CAIKGSTEAFF

size: NA
V: TRBV10-1
J: TRBJ2-1
CDR3: CASSERATYNEQFF

size: NA
V: TRBV19
J: TRBJ1-4
CDR3: CASSLGGKLFF

size: few
V: TRBV6-6
J: TRBJ1-5
CDR3: CASSPLGNQPQHF

size: NA
V: TRBV18
J: TRBJ2-2
CDR3: CASSLTRPLMDYTGELFF

size: few
V: TRBV7-2
J: TRBJ2-7
CDR3: CASSLVDRYGEQYF